The 11 T cell receptor beta chains given below trace back to one sample, sequenced in a study of beta chain features in type 1 diabetes. Study results and caveats: Shortening that was moderate but significant affected the TCRB CDR3s of Type 1 diabetes patients in all four CD4+ subsets.

The whole isolated RNA underwent reverse transcription, so sequencing captured expressed TCRB transcripts. Only in-frame clones appear in the TCRdb table, and some are missing; sequencing was by immunoSEQ multiplex PCR. The table records hundreds of thousands of clones, around 15% of them present only once. The antigens for these receptors are not known. Input material: naive CD4+ T cells from blood. The receptors originated from a man aged 18 to 29 with type 1 diabetes.

The chain recombines TRBV4-1 with TRBJ1-3; D might be TRBD1 (5 bases). This CDR3 region has 16 residues. The V end lost 1 base, the J end lost 8 bases, and 18 bases lay between the germline ends. Germline values: CDR1 MGHRA, CDR2 YSYEKL. The CDR3 nucleotides read TGCGCCAGCAGCCAAGTCATACGGCAGGGAACGGACACCATATATTTT. Protein sequence: CASSQVIRQGTDTIYF.

This clone has only a few counts. For the CDR3, the DNA is TGTGCCAGCAGTTACCCGGGGGACTTTATAAAGCAGTTCTTC. It codes for CASSYPGDFIKQFF. This sequence joins TRBV6-7 and TRBJ2-1, with a weak D call TRBD2 (6 bases). TRBV6-7 is flagged as an ORF with uncertain function. The CDR3 has 14 residues. V dropped 2 bases and J dropped 11 bases, with 16 bases sitting between them.

The chain couples TRBV7-2 to TRBJ2-5; D gene ambiguous. The last part of the DNA fits TRBJ2-7 better; the J call may be wrong. The CDR3 runs to 14 residues. Germline lookup yields CDR1 SGHTA and CDR2 FQGNSA. The CDR3 DNA follows: TGTGCCAGCACCCCCGCTGGGGAAGCCTACGAGCAGTACTTC. It encodes CASTPAGEAYEQYF.

The V and J genes are TRBV5-1 and TRBJ2-7; tentatively, D is TRBD2 (6 bases). The CDR3 covers 13 residues. V was cut by 0 bases and J by 9 bases, with 13 bases left in between. CDR1 and CDR2 (germline): SGHRS, YFSETQ. The CDR3 coding sequence is TGCGCCAGCAGCTTGGACAGGCCCGGGGGGCAGTACTTC. This gives the protein CASSLDRPGGQYF.

This clone turned up a few times. The chain links TRBV15 to TRBJ1-2; TRBD1 is a possible D gene (5 bases). Trimming removed 7 bases from V and 3 bases from J, with 15 bases in between. The CDR3 runs 14 residues. CDR1 and CDR2 (germline): LNHNV, YYDKDF (reference sequence). Written as DNA, the CDR3 is TGTGCCACCACATCCCGGGGACCGGACTATGGCTACACCTTC. Translation: CATTSRGPDYGYTF. The variable domain in full, completed from reference TRBV15 and TRBJ1-2, reads DAMVIQNPRYQVTQFGKPVTLSCSQTLNHNVMYWYQQKSSQAPKLLFHYYDKDFNNEADTPDNFQSRRPNTSFCFLDIRSPGLGDTAMYLCATTSRGPDYGYTFGSGTRLTVV.

There are a few counts of this clone. Other DNA sequences within the sample encode an identical CDR3. The gene calls are TRBV6-1 and TRBJ2-7, with D unresolved. This CDR3 is built from 14 residues. The V end was cut by 4 bases, the J end by 0 bases, with 10 bases between. Germline V CDR1 and CDR2: MNHNS, SASEGT. The CDR3 loop is CASSGELLSYEQYF. The CDR3 coding sequence is TGTGCCAGCAGTGGAGAACTTCTCTCCTACGAGCAGTACTTC.

This clone has more than one count but fewer than ten. CDR3 sequence: CASTRDARNYGYTF. CDR3 nucleotides: TGTGCCAGCACCAGGGACGCTAGGAACTATGGCTACACCTTC. This chain joins TRBV2 and TRBJ1-2, with D perhaps matching TRBD1 (5 bases). The V gene's germline CDR1 is SNHLY and CDR2 FYNNEI. The V end lost 7 bases, the J end lost 2 bases, and 14 bases lay between the germline ends. The CDR3 has 14 residues.

In this sample, this clone turned up a few times. This chain connects TRBV18 to TRBJ1-1, with D maybe TRBD1 (5 bases). V shed 4 bases and J shed 1 base, with 13 bases lying between them. The CDR3 spans 15 residues. From germline, CDR1 is KGHSH and CDR2 LQKENI. Here the CDR3 reads CASSRGPGSNTEAFF. For the CDR3, the DNA is TGTGCCAGCTCACGGGGACCGGGCTCGAACACTGAAGCTTTCTTT.

The chain employs TRBV6-6 and TRBJ1-1, with D perhaps TRBD1 (5 bases). Germline CDR1 is MNHNY and CDR2 is SVGAGI (reference sequence). Trimming took off 5 bases at V and 11 bases at J, with 18 bases between the two ends. CDR3 length: 13 amino acids. The CDR3, as DNA: TGTGCCAGCAGTCGGATCGAAGGGACTTGGGCTTTCTTT. It specifies CASSRIEGTWAFF.

This clone has a handful of counts. The V gene is TRBV19, the J gene TRBJ2-7; D perhaps matches TRBD2 (6 bases). V shed 2 bases and J shed 1 base, with 9 bases lying between them. This CDR3 spans 14 amino acids. CDR1 and CDR2 from the germline V gene are LNHDA and SQIVND (reference sequence). DNA of the CDR3: TGTGCCAGTAGTATACTAGCGCAGTCCTACGAGCAGTACTTC. Its translation: CASSILAQSYEQYF.

Only a few counts were recorded for this clone. The genes are TRBV2 and TRBJ2-1; TRBD2 aligns across 10 bases. V was pared by 4 bases and J by 7 bases, with 22 bases of the junction left unmatched. CDR1 SNHLY and CDR2 FYNNEI come from the germline V gene. The CDR3 has 20 residues. DNA for the CDR3: TGTGCCAGCAGTGGGGGACTGGGTGGAACTAGCGGGACGGGCAGTAATGAGCAGTTCTTC. It yields the protein CASSGGLGGTSGTGSNEQFF.